A few counts support the clone carrying this T cell receptor (beta chain). These data originate in a study of blood T cell repertoires in COVID-19. Study overall: T cells, B-cell-depleted T cells, or PBMCs supplied cDNA or gDNA.

In Seattle, patients joined the study during active infection and were tracked longitudinally. TCRdb's table, derived via immunoSEQ multiplex PCR, lists solely in-frame clones and lacks some. The table shows 250,000 to 350,000 clones, with about 80% occurring only once. Germline V gene data show CDR1 as LNHDA and CDR2 as SQIVND (reference sequence). This CDR3 spans 14 amino acids. V dropped 6 bases and J dropped 4 bases, with 12 bases sitting between them. The sequence was obtained from a person aged 65 to 85 with COVID-19, enrolled during active disease. The sequenced sample consisted of peripheral blood. This chain joins TRBV19 and TRBJ2-2; D gene unclear. The CDR3 here is CASSPVGVTGELFF. CDR3 nucleotide sequence: TGTGCCAGTAGCCCAGTGGGCGTCACCGGGGAGCTGTTTTTT.